Listed below are T cell receptor beta chains from one sample, sequenced in a study of blood T cells in healthy people across ages. MiXCR, applied by TCRdb to the 5' RACE reads, yields one record per CDR3 protein. The repertoire holds just under 550,000 distinct CDR3 sequences, with more than 20% as singletons. The same data also went into a second study, on T cells of mothers and their children.

Sequenced: blood. These receptors were obtained from a boy between 10 and 17 years old in good health. Each CDR3 is given with its conserved first and last residue. D genes are given only for firm matches. Clone size, where shown, is once, few, many, or a class for clones that have expanded.

- | few | TRBJ1-5 | TRBV12-5 | CASGLEGQPQHF | TGTGCTAGTGGTTTGGAGGGTCAGCCCCAGCATTTT
- | - | TRBJ2-7 | TRBV28 | CASSFNEQYF | TGTGCCAGCAGTTTTAACGAGCAGTACTTC
- | few | TRBJ2-1 | TRBV10-3 | CAISESYNEQFF | TGTGCCATCAGTGAGAGTTACAATGAGCAGTTCTTC
- | - | TRBJ2-1 | TRBV20-1 | CSARDLDSFNEQFF | TGCAGTGCTAGAGATCTCGACTCGTTCAATGAGCAGTTCTTC
- | - | TRBJ2-7 | TRBV10-3 | CARNEQYF | TGTGCCAGGAACGAGCAGTACTTC
- | - | TRBJ1-2 | TRBV18 | CASSSDSANYGYTF | TGTGCCAGCTCAAGTGACAGTGCTAACTATGGCTACACCTTC
- | - | TRBJ1-4 | TRBV7-9 | CASMIAAAEKLFF | TGTGCCAGCATGATCGCAGCCGCTGAAAAACTGTTTTTT
- | few | TRBJ2-5 | TRBV24-1 | CATSDFGQGQETQYF | TGTGCCACCAGTGATTTTGGTCAGGGGCAAGAGACCCAGTACTTC
TRBD2 | - | TRBJ2-1 | TRBV7-2 | CASSHEGGRRNEQFF | TGTGCCAGCAGCCACGAAGGCGGGAGAAGGAATGAGCAGTTCTTC
TRBD1 | few | TRBJ1-4 | TRBV28 | CASRETGALREKLFF | TGTGCCAGCAGAGAAACAGGGGCTTTGAGAGAAAAACTGTTTTTT
- | many | TRBJ2-5 | TRBV7-3 | CASSPKGPQETQYF | TGTGCCAGCAGCCCAAAGGGACCCCAAGAGACCCAGTACTTC
TRBD2 | few | TRBJ2-5 | TRBV7-9 | CASSHPGLAGGKTQETQYF | TGTGCCAGCAGCCACCCGGGACTAGCGGGGGGGAAGACCCAAGAGACCCAGTACTTC
- | few | TRBJ1-2 | TRBV20-1 | CSARPEGTYGYTF | TGCAGTGCTAGACCCGAGGGAACCTATGGCTACACCTTC
- | - | TRBJ2-3 | TRBV29-1 | CSVEDPRTGTDTQYF | TGCAGCGTTGAAGATCCCAGGACAGGCACAGATACGCAGTATTTT
- | - | TRBJ1-3 | TRBV5-6 | CASSSLGSSGNTIYF | TGTGCCAGCAGCTCACTTGGTAGCTCTGGAAACACCATATATTTT
- | many | TRBJ1-1 | TRBV5-1 | CASSLVSNTEAFF | TGCGCCAGCAGCTTGGTTTCGAACACTGAAGCTTTCTTT
- | - | TRBJ2-7 | TRBV10-3 | CAIGLAGNYEQYF | TGTGCCATCGGCTTGGCGGGCAACTACGAGCAGTACTTC
- | - | TRBJ1-4 | TRBV5-6 | CAGSFMGQGNEKLFF | TGTGCCGGCAGCTTCATGGGGCAGGGTAATGAAAAACTGTTTTTT
TRBD2 | - | TRBJ2-1 | TRBV20-1 | CSADQSGGTYNEQFF | TGCAGTGCTGACCAGAGCGGGGGGACCTACAATGAGCAGTTCTTC
- | few | TRBJ2-1 | TRBV6-1 | CASSEWWALDNEQFF | TGTGCCAGCAGTGAATGGTGGGCCTTGGACAATGAGCAGTTCTTC
- | few | TRBJ2-7 | TRBV29-1 | CSVEDGGSYEQYF | TGCAGCGTTGAAGACGGGGGATCCTACGAGCAGTACTTC
TRBD2 | many | TRBJ2-1 | TRBV12-3/TRBV12-4 | CASSSRTSGNEQFF | TGTGCCAGCAGTTCCCGGACTAGCGGCAATGAGCAGTTCTTC